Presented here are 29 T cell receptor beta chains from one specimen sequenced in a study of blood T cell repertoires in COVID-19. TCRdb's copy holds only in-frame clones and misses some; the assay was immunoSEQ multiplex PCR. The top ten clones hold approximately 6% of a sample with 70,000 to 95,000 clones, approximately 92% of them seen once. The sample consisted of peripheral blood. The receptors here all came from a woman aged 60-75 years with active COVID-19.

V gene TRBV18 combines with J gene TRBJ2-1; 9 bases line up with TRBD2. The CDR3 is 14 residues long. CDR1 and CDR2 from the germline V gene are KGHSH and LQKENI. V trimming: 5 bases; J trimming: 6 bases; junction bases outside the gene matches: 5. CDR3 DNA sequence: TGTGCCAGCTCAGCGGGACTAGCAGGCAATGAGCAGTTCTTC. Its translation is CASSAGLAGNEQFF.

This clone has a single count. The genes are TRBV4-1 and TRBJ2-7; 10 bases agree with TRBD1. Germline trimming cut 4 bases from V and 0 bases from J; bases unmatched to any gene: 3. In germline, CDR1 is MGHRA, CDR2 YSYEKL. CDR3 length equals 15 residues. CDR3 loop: CASSRTGGASYEQYF. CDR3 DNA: TGCGCCAGCAGCCGGACAGGGGGTGCCTCCTACGAGCAGTACTTC.

The CDR3 DNA reads TGTGCCAGCAGCGTAGAGCAGGGGGGCTACGAGCAGTACTTC. Encoded protein: CASSVEQGGYEQYF. The gene calls are TRBV9 and TRBJ2-7, with D perhaps TRBD1 (7 bases). CDR1 is SGDLS, CDR2 YYNGEE, per germline. This CDR3 region has 14 residues. The V gene lost 0 bases and the J gene lost 3 bases, with 10 bases spanning the gap.

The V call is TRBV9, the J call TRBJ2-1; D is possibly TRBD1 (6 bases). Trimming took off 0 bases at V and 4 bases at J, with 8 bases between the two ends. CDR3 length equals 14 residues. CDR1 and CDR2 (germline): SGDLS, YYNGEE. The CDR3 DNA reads TGTGCCAGCAGCGTAGGGGGGCCGTACAATGAGCAGTTCTTC. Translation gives CASSVGGPYNEQFF.

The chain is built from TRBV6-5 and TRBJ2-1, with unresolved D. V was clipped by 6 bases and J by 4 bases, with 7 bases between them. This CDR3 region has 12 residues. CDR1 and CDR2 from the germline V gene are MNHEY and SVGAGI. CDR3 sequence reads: CASRQTYNEQFF. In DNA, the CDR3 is TGTGCCAGCAGACAGACATACAATGAGCAGTTCTTC.

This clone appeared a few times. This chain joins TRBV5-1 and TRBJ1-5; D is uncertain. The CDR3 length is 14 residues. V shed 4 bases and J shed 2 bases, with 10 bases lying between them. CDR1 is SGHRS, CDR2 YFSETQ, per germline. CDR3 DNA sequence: TGCGCCAGCAGCCCCCGAGGTGGCAATCAGCCCCAGCATTTT. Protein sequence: CASSPRGGNQPQHF.

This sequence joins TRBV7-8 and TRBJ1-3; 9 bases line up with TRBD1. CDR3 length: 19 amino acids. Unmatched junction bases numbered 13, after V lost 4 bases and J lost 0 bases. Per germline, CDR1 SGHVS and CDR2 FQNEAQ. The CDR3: CASSSTGTGSHSSGNTIYF. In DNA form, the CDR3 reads TGTGCCAGCAGCTCAACCGGGACAGGGAGCCATAGCTCTGGAAACACCATATATTTT.

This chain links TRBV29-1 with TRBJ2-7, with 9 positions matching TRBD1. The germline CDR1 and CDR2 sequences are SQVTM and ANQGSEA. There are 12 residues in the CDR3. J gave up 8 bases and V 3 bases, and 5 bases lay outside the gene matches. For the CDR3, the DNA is TGCAGCGTTGACCGGGGACAGGGTAAGCAGTACTTC. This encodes CSVDRGQGKQYF.

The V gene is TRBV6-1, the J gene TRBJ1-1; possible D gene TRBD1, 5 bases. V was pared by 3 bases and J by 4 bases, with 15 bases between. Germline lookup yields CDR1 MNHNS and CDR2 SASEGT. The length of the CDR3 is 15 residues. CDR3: CASSEGQWGGTEAFF. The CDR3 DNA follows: TGTGCCAGCAGTGAGGGCCAATGGGGCGGCACTGAAGCTTTCTTT.

CDR3 sequence (DNA): TGCGCCAGCAGCTCGCCGCGACAGGCCCTCAACTCTGGGGCCAACGTCCTGACTTTC. Residues: CASSSPRQALNSGANVLTF. J is TRBJ2-6 and V is TRBV5-1; D possibly corresponds to TRBD1 (6 bases). The germline CDR1 and CDR2 sequences are SGHRS and YFSETQ. V was clipped by 3 bases and J by 0 bases, with 19 bases between them. The length of the CDR3 is 19 residues.

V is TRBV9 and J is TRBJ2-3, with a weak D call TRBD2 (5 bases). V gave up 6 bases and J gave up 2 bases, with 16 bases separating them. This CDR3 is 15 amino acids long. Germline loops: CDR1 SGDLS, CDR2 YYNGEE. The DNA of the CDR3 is TGTGCCAGCACACCCCTAGGGAGCCTCACAGATACGCAGTATTTT. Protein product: CASTPLGSLTDTQYF. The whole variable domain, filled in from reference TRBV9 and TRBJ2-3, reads DSGVTQTPKHLITATGQRVTLRCSPRSGDLSVYWYQQSLDQGLQFLIQYYNGEERAKGNILERFSAQQFPDLHSELNLSSLELGDSALYFCASTPLGSLTDTQYFGPGTRLTVL.

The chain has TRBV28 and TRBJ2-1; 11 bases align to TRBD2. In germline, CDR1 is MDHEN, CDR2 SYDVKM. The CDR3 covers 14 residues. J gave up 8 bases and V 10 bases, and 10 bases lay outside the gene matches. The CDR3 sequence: CATHLAGGPDEQFF. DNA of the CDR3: TGTGCCACACACTTAGCGGGAGGGCCCGATGAGCAGTTCTTC. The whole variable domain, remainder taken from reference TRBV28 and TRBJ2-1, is DVKVTQSSRYLVKRTGEKVFLECVQDMDHENMFWYRQDPGLGLRLIYFSYDVKMKEKGDIPEGYSVSREKKERFSLILESASTNQTSMYLCATHLAGGPDEQFFGPGTRLTVL.

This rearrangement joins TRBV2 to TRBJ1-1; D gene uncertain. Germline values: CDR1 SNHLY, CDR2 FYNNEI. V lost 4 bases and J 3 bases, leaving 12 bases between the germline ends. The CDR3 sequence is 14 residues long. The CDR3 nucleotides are TGTGCCAGCAGTGGCTTTAGCTGGGACACTGAAGCTTTCTTT. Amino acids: CASSGFSWDTEAFF.

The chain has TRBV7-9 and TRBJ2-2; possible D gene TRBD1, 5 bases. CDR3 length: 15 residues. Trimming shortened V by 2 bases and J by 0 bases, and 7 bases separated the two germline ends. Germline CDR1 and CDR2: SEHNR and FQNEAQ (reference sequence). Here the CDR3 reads CASSLQGPNTGELFF. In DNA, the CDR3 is TGTGCCAGCAGCTTACAGGGTCCGAACACCGGGGAGCTGTTTTTT.

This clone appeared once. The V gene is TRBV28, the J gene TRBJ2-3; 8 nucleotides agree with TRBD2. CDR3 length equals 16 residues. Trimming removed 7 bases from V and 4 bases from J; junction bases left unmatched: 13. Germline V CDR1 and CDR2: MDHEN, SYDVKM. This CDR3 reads CASTTPSGSGADTQYF. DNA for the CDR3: TGTGCCAGCACAACACCAAGCGGGAGCGGTGCAGATACGCAGTATTTT.

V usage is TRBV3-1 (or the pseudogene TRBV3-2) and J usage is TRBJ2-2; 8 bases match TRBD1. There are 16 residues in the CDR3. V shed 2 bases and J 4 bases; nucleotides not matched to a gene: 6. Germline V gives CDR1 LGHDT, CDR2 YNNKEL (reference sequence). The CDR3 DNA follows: TGTGCCAGCAGCCAACACAGGGGGGCGAGCACCGGGGAGCTGTTTTTT. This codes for CASSQHRGASTGELFF.

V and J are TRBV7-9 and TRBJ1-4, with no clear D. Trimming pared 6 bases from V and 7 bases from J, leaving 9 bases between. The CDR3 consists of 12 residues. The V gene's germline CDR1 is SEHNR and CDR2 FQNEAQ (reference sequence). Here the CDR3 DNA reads TGTGCCAGCAGTTTCAACGGTGAAAAACTGTTTTTT. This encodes CASSFNGEKLFF. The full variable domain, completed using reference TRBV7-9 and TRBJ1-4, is DTGVSQNPRHKITKRGQNVTFRCDPISEHNRLYWYRQTLGQGPEFLTYFQNEAQLEKSRLLSDRFSAERPKGSFSTLEIQRTEQGDSAMYLCASSFNGEKLFFGSGTQLSVL.

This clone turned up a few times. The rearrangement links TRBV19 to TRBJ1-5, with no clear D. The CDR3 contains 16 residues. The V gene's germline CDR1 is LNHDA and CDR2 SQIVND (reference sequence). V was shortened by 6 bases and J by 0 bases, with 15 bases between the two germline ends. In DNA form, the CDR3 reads TGTGCCAGTAGCGGAGCGGCAGTCCCTAGCAATCAGCCCCAGCATTTT. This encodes CASSGAAVPSNQPQHF.

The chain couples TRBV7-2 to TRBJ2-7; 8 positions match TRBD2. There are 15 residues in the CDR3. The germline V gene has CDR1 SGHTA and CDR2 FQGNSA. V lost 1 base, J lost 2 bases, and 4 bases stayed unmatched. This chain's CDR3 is CASSLDGGGPYEQYF. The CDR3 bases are TGTGCCAGCAGCTTAGACGGCGGGGGGCCCTACGAGCAGTACTTC. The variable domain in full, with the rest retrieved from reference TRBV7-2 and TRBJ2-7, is GAGVSQSPSNKVTEKGKDVELRCDPISGHTALYWYRQSLGQGLEFLIYFQGNSAPDKSGLPSDRFSAERTGGSVSTLTIQRTQQEDSAVYLCASSLDGGGPYEQYFGPGTRLTVT.

The CDR3 bases are TGTGCCAGCAGTAAGGGACAGGGACCCTACAATGAGCAGTTCTTC. As protein: CASSKGQGPYNEQFF. The V call is TRBV6-4, the J call TRBJ2-1; 9 nucleotides align to TRBD1. CDR1 is MRHNA and CDR2 is SNTAGT in the germline V gene. V trimming: 5 bases; J trimming: 2 bases; junction bases outside the gene matches: 4. This CDR3 region has 15 residues.

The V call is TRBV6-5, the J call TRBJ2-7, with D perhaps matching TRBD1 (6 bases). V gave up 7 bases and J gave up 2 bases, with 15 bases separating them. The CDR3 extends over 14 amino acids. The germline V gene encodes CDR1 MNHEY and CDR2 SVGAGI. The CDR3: CASKIPGQAYEQYF. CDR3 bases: TGTGCCAGCAAAATTCCGGGACAAGCCTACGAGCAGTACTTC.

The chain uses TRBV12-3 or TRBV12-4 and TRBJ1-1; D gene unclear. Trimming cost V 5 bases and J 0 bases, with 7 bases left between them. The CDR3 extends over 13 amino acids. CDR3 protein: CASSDSVNTEAFF. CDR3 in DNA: TGTGCCAGCAGTGATTCGGTGAACACTGAAGCTTTCTTT.

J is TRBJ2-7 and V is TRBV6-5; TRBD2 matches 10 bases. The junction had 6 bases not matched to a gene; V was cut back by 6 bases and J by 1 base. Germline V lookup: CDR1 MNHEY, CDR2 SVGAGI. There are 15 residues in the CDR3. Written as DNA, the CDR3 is TGTGCCAGCAGCGCTCTAGCGGGGGTGTCCTACGAGCAGTACTTC. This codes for CASSALAGVSYEQYF.

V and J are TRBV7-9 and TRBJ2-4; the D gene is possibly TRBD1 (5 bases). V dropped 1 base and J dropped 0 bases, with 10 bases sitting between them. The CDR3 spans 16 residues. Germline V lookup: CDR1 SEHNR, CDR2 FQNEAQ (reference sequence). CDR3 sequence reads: CASSLEMGQAKNIQYF. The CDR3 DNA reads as TGTGCCAGCAGCTTAGAGATGGGGCAAGCCAAAAACATTCAGTACTTC.

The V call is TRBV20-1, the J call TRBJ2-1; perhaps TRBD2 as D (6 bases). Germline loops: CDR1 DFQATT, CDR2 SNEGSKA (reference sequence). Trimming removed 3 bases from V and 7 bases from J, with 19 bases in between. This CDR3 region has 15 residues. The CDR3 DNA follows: TGCAGTGCTAGTTCGGGAGATCAATATATGAATGAGCAGTTCTTC. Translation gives CSASSGDQYMNEQFF.

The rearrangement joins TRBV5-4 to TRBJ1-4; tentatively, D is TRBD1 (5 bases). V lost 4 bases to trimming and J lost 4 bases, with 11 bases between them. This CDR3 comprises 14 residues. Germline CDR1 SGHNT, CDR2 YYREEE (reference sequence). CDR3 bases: TGTGCCAGCAGCACCCGCGACAGTAATGAAAAACTGTTTTTT. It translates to CASSTRDSNEKLFF.

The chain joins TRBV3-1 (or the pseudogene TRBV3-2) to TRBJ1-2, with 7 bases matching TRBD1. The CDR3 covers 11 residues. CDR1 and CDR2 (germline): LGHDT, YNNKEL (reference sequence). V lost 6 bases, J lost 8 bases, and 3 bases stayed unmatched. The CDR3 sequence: CASRGGGGYTF. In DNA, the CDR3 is TGTGCCAGCAGAGGGGGCGGGGGCTACACCTTC.

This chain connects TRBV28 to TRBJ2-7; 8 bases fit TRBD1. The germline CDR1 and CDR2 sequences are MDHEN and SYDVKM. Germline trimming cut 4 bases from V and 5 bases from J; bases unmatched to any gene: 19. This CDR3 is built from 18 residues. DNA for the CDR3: TGTGCCAGCAGTTCACTCTGGGTGGGACAGGAGTCGGCTAACGAGCAGTACTTC. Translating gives CASSSLWVGQESANEQYF.

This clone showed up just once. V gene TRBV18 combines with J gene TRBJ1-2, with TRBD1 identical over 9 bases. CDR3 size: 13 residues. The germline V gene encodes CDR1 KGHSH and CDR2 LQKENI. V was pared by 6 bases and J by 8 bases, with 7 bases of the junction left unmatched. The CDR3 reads CASSFGTGNGYTF. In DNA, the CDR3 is TGTGCCAGCTCCTTCGGGACAGGGAACGGCTACACCTTC. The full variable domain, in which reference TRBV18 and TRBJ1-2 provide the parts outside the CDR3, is NAGVMQNPRHLVRRRGQEARLRCSPMKGHSHVYWYRQLPEEGLKFMVYLQKENIIDESGMPKERFSAEFPKEGPSILRIQQVVRGDSAAYFCASSFGTGNGYTFGSGTRLTVV.